These 17 T cell receptor beta chains originate from one sample sequenced in a study of monozygotic twins with inflammatory bowel disease. Using the 5' RACE reads, TCRdb records one entry per CDR3 protein without DNA. This sample's clone table lists some 170,000 distinct CDR3 sequences. Sample: blood. These receptor sequences come from a human donor with ulcerative colitis or Crohn's disease, or a healthy co-twin of an affected twin (not recorded which).

The chain couples TRBV20-1 to TRBJ2-7. Germline V gives CDR1 DFQATT, CDR2 SNEGSKA (reference sequence). The CDR3 has 13 amino acids. The chain's CDR3 is CSAVETATYEQYF.

The genes are TRBV7-8 and TRBJ2-1; TCRdb's D gene call, TRBD2, goes unchecked for lack of DNA. Germline V gene sequence: CDR1 SGHVS, CDR2 FQNEAQ. The CDR3 has 15 residues. This CDR3 is CASSRSRTSANEQFF. The complete variable domain, with remaining parts taken from reference TRBV7-8 and TRBJ2-1, reads GAGVSQSPRYKVAKRGQDVALRCDPISGHVSLFWYQQALGQGPEFLTYFQNEAQLDKSGLPSDRFFAERPEGSVSTLKIQRTQQEDSAVYLCASSRSRTSANEQFFGPGTRLTVL.

The chain joins TRBV6-2 or TRBV6-3 to TRBJ2-7; the D call from TCRdb, TRBD2, cannot be confirmed without DNA. CDR3 size: 15 residues. Per germline, CDR1 MNHEY and CDR2 SVGEGT. CDR3 protein: CASSYSLAGPYEQYF.

The rearrangement links TRBV18 to TRBJ1-1; TCRdb's D call, TRBD1, is unchecked because there is no DNA. This CDR3 comprises 15 residues. Looked up from germline, CDR1 is KGHSH and CDR2 is LQKENI. CDR3 in amino acids: CASSLSGQTNTEAFF.

J is TRBJ2-7 and V is TRBV20-1; TCRdb names TRBD2, which stays unverified in the absence of DNA. The CDR3 runs to 15 residues. Germline assignment: CDR1 DFQATT and CDR2 SNEGSKA (reference sequence). The chain's CDR3 is CSARDGAGVGYEQYF.

V is TRBV27 and J is TRBJ1-2; TCRdb calls TRBD1, which cannot be checked without DNA. This CDR3 is built from 15 residues. In germline, CDR1 is MNHEY, CDR2 SMNVEV (reference sequence). CDR3 protein: CASSLGGVPNYGYTF.

The chain combines TRBV6-2 or TRBV6-3 with TRBJ2-1. Germline V gene lookup returns CDR1 MNHEY and CDR2 SVGEGT. This CDR3 region has 14 residues. This CDR3 is CASSYLASRNEQFF.

This chain connects TRBV5-1 to TRBJ1-5; TCRdb lists TRBD1, though no DNA is available to test this call. The CDR3 is made up of 15 amino acids. CDR1 is SGHRS, CDR2 YFSETQ, per germline. The CDR3 spells CASNSHGQNNQPQHF.

The rearrangement uses TRBV14 and TRBJ1-1; TCRdb indicates TRBD1, and absent DNA this call remains unverified. The CDR3 spans 14 residues. CDR1 is SGHDN and CDR2 is FVKESK in the germline V gene. This CDR3 is CASSQVQGNTEAFF.

The chain employs TRBV12-3 or TRBV12-4 and TRBJ1-5; TCRdb reports TRBD1, a call that lacks DNA to check it against. This CDR3 region has 14 residues. The CDR3 sequence is CASSSRDRNQPQHF.

This CDR3 reads CASSLPGTQYF. The V and J genes are TRBV4-1 and TRBJ2-3; the TRBD1 assignment by TCRdb is unverifiable without DNA. From germline, CDR1 is MGHRA and CDR2 YSYEKL. The CDR3 runs to 11 residues.

The rearrangement joins TRBV12-3 or TRBV12-4 to TRBJ2-7; TCRdb picks TRBD1, but there is no DNA to check that call. The CDR3 has 15 amino acids. CDR3 amino acids: CASSAGQGGIYEQYF.

V usage is TRBV7-6 and J usage is TRBJ2-2; with no DNA, the TCRdb D assignment of TRBD1 cannot be verified. The length of the CDR3 is 17 residues. Germline lookup yields CDR1 SGHVS and CDR2 FNYEAQ. The chain's CDR3 is CASSLAEIQGRSGELFF.

The chain employs TRBV30 and TRBJ1-3. The germline V gene has CDR1 GTSNPN and CDR2 SVGIG (reference sequence). The CDR3 totals 12 residues. The CDR3 spells CAYRSSGNTIYF.

The gene calls are TRBV5-1 and TRBJ1-2. The CDR3 consists of 14 residues. Germline loops: CDR1 SGHRS, CDR2 YFSETQ. The CDR3 region is CASSLAGENYGYTF.

V gene TRBV19 combines with J gene TRBJ1-3. Germline V gives CDR1 LNHDA, CDR2 SQIVND (reference sequence). The CDR3 has 15 residues. The CDR3 reads CASSSQGPAGNTIYF.

The chain is built from TRBV6-5 and TRBJ2-2. Germline V gene data show CDR1 as MNHEY and CDR2 as SVGAGI. This CDR3 contains 16 residues. The CDR3 loop reads CASSYSHNANTGELFF.